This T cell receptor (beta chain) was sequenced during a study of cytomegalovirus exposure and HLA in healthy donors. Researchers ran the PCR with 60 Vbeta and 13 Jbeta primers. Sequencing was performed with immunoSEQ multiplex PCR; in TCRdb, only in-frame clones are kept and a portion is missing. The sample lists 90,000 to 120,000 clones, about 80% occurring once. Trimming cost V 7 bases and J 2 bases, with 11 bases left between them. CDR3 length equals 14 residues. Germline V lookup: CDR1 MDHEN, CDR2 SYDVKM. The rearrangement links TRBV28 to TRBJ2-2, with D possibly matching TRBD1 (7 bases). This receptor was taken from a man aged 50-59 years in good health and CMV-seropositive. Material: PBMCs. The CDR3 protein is CASTQGGNTGELFF. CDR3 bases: TGTGCCAGCACCCAGGGGGGTAACACCGGGGAGCTGTTTTTT.